A single sample is the source of the 11 T cell receptor beta chains below, sequenced in a study of T cells after posttransplantation cyclophosphamide. Busulfan-fludarabine conditioning, marrow transplant, and cyclophosphamide on days +3 and +4 were administered. The repertoire was sequenced with immunoSEQ multiplex PCR; TCRdb's copy has only in-frame clones and lacks some. There are almost 5,500 clones in the sample, none observed a single time. Material: PBMCs, obtained approximately 400 days after allogeneic stem cell transplant with posttransplant cyclophosphamide. These receptors all stem from a male patient aged 60-70 years who received an allogeneic stem cell transplant from a related donor, was CMV-positive, and had acute GVHD only. The graft donor may have contributed some T cells.

This clone showed up many times. Here the CDR3 reads CASSLGTGAGETQYF. CDR3 in DNA: TGTGCCAGCAGCTTAGGGACAGGGGCCGGGGAGACCCAGTACTTC. The rearrangement links TRBV7-6 to TRBJ2-5; 9 positions match TRBD1. The CDR3 spans 15 residues. V was pared by 1 base and J by 5 bases, with 5 bases of the junction left unmatched. The germline CDR1 and CDR2 sequences are SGHVS and FNYEAQ.

In its sample, this clone was seen many times. The J gene is TRBJ2-3, the V gene TRBV7-2, with D possibly being TRBD1 (6 bases). This CDR3 has 13 amino acids. Deletions cut 3 bases from V and 6 bases from J, with 10 bases between. Germline CDR1 reads SGHTA; CDR2 reads FQGNSA. CDR3 loop: CASSFYRVDTQYF. DNA for the CDR3: TGTGCCAGCAGCTTCTACAGGGTTGATACGCAGTATTTT.

By frequency in the sample, this clone is medium-sized (0.01 to 0.1%). This chain uses TRBV15 with TRBJ2-7; 9 nucleotides match TRBD2. Germline V gene sequence: CDR1 LNHNV, CDR2 YYDKDF (reference sequence). This CDR3 comprises 14 residues. With V trimmed by 4 bases and J by 2 bases, 3 bases remained unmatched. The CDR3 reads CATSNSGGTYEQYF. The CDR3 DNA reads TGTGCCACCAGCAATAGCGGGGGAACCTACGAGCAGTACTTC.

This clone was detected many times. This chain links TRBV15 with TRBJ1-4, with 9 bases matching TRBD1. V was clipped by 3 bases and J by 10 bases; unmatched bases: 3. Germline V gene sequence: CDR1 LNHNV, CDR2 YYDKDF (reference sequence). The CDR3 contains 13 residues. The CDR3 DNA reads TGTGCCACCAGCAGGGGACAGGGAGGAAAACTGTTTTTT. Translating gives CATSRGQGGKLFF.

This clone was recorded many times. This chain links TRBV5-8 with TRBJ1-5; the D gene is possibly TRBD1 (6 bases). The germline V and J ends were trimmed by 7 bases and 1 base, with 12 bases remaining between them. CDR1 is SGHTS and CDR2 is YDEGEE in the germline V gene. The CDR3 spans 14 residues. DNA of the CDR3: TGTGCCAGCGGCACAAGGGGGAGCAATCAGCCCCAGCATTTT. Encoded protein: CASGTRGSNQPQHF.

This clone was recorded at least ten times. This sequence joins TRBV25-1 and TRBJ2-1; 10 bases agree with TRBD2. V was clipped by 6 bases and J by 9 bases; unmatched bases: 14. The CDR3 length is 16 residues. Germline V gene sequence: CDR1 MGHDK, CDR2 SYGVNS. CDR3 loop: CASSKRGLAGDTEQFF. In DNA form, the CDR3 reads TGTGCCAGCAGCAAAAGGGGGCTAGCGGGAGACACTGAGCAGTTCTTC.

This clone was seen at least ten times. The chain employs TRBV7-9 and TRBJ2-7; the D is unclear. The germline CDR1 and CDR2 sequences are SEHNR and FQNEAQ (reference sequence). Trimming took 3 bases from V and 5 from J, leaving 8 bases between them. The CDR3 covers 12 residues. CDR3 nucleotide sequence: TGTGCCAGCAGCTTGTCTTATGACGAGCAGTACTTC. Translation gives CASSLSYDEQYF.

This clone was detected many times. V gene TRBV5-8 combines with J gene TRBJ2-7, with D tentatively TRBD1 (6 bases). Germline lookup yields CDR1 SGHTS and CDR2 YDEGEE. The length of the CDR3 is 14 residues. Trimming shortened V by 0 bases and J by 6 bases, and 13 bases separated the two germline ends. CDR3 DNA: TGTGCCAGCAGCTTGGCTTTTGGCAGGGGCGAGCAGTACTTC. Translating it yields CASSLAFGRGEQYF.

This clone was detected ten times or more. The chain employs TRBV5-1 and TRBJ2-1; TRBD1 is a possible D gene (6 bases). Trimming stripped 6 bases from V and 2 bases from J, with 12 bases between. This CDR3 is 14 amino acids long. The germline V gene encodes CDR1 SGHRS and CDR2 YFSETQ. CDR3 loop: CASTPDRTYNEQFF. The DNA for the CDR3 is TGCGCCAGCACCCCGGACAGAACCTACAATGAGCAGTTCTTC.

This clone was seen many times. The V gene is TRBV7-7, the J gene TRBJ1-2, with TRBD1 identical over 10 bases. Trimming cost V 4 bases and J 2 bases; bases outside gene matches: 4. Germline-derived CDR1 and CDR2 are SSHAT and FNYEAQ (reference sequence). The CDR3 runs 15 residues. This chain's CDR3 is CASSCQGQGNYGYTF. CDR3 coding DNA: TGTGCCAGCAGCTGCCAGGGACAGGGGAACTATGGCTACACCTTC.

Many counts were recorded for this clone. This chain joins TRBV6-5 and TRBJ1-5; 7 nucleotides agree with TRBD1. Germline V gene sequence: CDR1 MNHEY, CDR2 SVGAGI. The junction had 7 bases not matched to a gene; V was cut back by 5 bases and J by 6 bases. This CDR3 has 14 amino acids. CDR3: CASSEGGWGQPQHF. In nucleotides, the CDR3 is TGTGCCAGCAGTGAAGGGGGCTGGGGTCAGCCCCAGCATTTT.